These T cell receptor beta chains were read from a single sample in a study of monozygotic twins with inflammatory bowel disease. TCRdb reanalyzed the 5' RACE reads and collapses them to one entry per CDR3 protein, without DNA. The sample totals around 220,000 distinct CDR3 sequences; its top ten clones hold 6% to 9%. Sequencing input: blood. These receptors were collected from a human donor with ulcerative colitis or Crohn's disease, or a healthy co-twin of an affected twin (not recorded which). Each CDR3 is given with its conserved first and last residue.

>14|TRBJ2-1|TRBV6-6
CASIPTNPYNEQFF
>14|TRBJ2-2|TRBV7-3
CASSLEVDTGELFF
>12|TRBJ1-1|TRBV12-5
CASGSGQAKAFF
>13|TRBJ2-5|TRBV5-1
CASSWQLQETQYF
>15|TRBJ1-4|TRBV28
CASRETGASNEKLFF
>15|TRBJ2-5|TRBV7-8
CASSPQRGAGETQYF
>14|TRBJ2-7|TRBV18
CASSPPRDRLEQYF
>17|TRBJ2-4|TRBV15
CATSRDGTGLAKNIQYF
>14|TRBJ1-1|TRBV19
CASKRDRGATEAFF
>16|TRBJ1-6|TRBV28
CASSLQQGRGGSPLHF
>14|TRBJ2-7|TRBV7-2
CASSPPGLAYEQYF
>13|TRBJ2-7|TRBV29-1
CSVESGSLYEQYF
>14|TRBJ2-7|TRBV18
CASSSGIEFSEQYF